The 27 T cell receptor beta chains below come from one sample, sequenced in a study of T cell repertoires in cytomegalovirus infection. Via MiXCR, TCRdb re-called the reads, giving one row per CDR3 protein. This sample yields some 150,000 distinct CDR3 sequences, of which about a quarter are seen a single time; approximately 11% belongs to the top ten. Specimen: PBMCs. These receptors all stem from a human donor in good health (CMV status not recorded). Some clones in this sample may be carry-over from other donors' samples.

This clonotype was seen only a few times. The chain joins TRBV12-3 or TRBV12-4 to TRBJ1-1, with D unclear. CDR3 length equals 13 residues. V was shortened by 8 bases and J by 5 bases, with 15 bases between the two germline ends. CDR3 protein: CASRKGSRTEAFF. CDR3 DNA sequence: TGTGCCAGCCGAAAGGGTTCAAGGACTGAAGCTTTCTTT.

This clonotype was detected many times. J is TRBJ1-1 and V is TRBV7-2; TRBD1 matches 12 bases. Germline trimming cut 1 base from V and 6 bases from J; bases unmatched to any gene: 9. Germline values: CDR1 SGHTA, CDR2 FQGNSA. CDR3 length equals 17 residues. CDR3 nucleotides: TGTGCCAGCAGCTTAGTGGGACAGGGGGCGCGGGGTTCTGAAGCTTTCTTT. It specifies CASSLVGQGARGSEAFF.

The rearrangement links TRBV6-5 to TRBJ2-7; D is undetermined. CDR3 length equals 15 residues. Per the germline V gene, CDR1 is MNHEY and CDR2 is SVGAGI. V was pared by 6 bases and J by 0 bases, with 15 bases between. CDR3 DNA sequence: TGTGCCAGCAGCCAATACGCGCAAGGCTCCTACGAGCAGTACTTC. It is translated as CASSQYAQGSYEQYF.

This clonotype has a handful of counts. The V gene is TRBV28, the J gene TRBJ1-1, with a possible D match to TRBD1 (6 bases). Germline assignment: CDR1 MDHEN and CDR2 SYDVKM. Trimming stripped 2 bases from V and 11 bases from J, with 12 bases between. The CDR3 has 12 residues. CDR3 region: CASSLGQSGAFF. The CDR3 DNA reads as TGTGCCAGCAGTTTAGGACAGTCTGGGGCTTTCTTT. The full variable domain, with the rest looked up from reference TRBV28 and TRBJ1-1, is DVKVTQSSRYLVKRTGEKVFLECVQDMDHENMFWYRQDPGLGLRLIYFSYDVKMKEKGDIPEGYSVSREKKERFSLILESASTNQTSMYLCASSLGQSGAFFGQGTRLTVV.

This clonotype was seen many times. V gene TRBV7-2 combines with J gene TRBJ1-1; 9 positions match TRBD1. The CDR3 length is 14 residues. Germline trimming cut 5 bases from V and 8 bases from J; bases unmatched to any gene: 9. Germline CDR1 SGHTA, CDR2 FQGNSA. The CDR3 loop reads CASSDGTGKAEAFF. The CDR3 bases are TGTGCCAGCAGCGACGGGACAGGGAAAGCGGAAGCTTTCTTT. Drawing the rest from reference TRBV7-2 and TRBJ1-1, the complete variable domain is GAGVSQSPSNKVTEKGKDVELRCDPISGHTALYWYRQSLGQGLEFLIYFQGNSAPDKSGLPSDRFSAERTGGSVSTLTIQRTQQEDSAVYLCASSDGTGKAEAFFGQGTRLTVV.

The chain has TRBV5-5 and TRBJ2-1; 13 bases are shared with TRBD2. V was pared by 4 bases and J by 7 bases, with 11 bases of the junction left unmatched. The CDR3 contains 17 residues. Germline V gene data show CDR1 as SGHKS and CDR2 as YYEKEE (reference sequence). The CDR3 sequence is CASSRTSGSPFGNEQFF. CDR3 DNA: TGTGCCAGCAGCCGGACTAGCGGGAGCCCCTTTGGGAATGAGCAGTTCTTC. The complete variable domain, with remaining parts taken from reference TRBV5-5 and TRBJ2-1, reads DAGVTQSPTHLIKTRGQQVTLRCSPISGHKSVSWYQQVLGQGPQFIFQYYEKEERGRGNFPDRFSARQFPNYSSELNVNALLLGDSALYLCASSRTSGSPFGNEQFFGPGTRLTVL.

This clonotype turned up a few times. V is TRBV7-2 and J is TRBJ1-2; D not certain. There are 12 residues in the CDR3. The germline V and J ends were trimmed by 5 bases and 1 base, with 5 bases remaining between them. CDR1 SGHTA and CDR2 FQGNSA come from the germline V gene. The CDR3 sequence is CASSVNNYGYTF. DNA for the CDR3: TGTGCCAGCAGCGTAAATAACTATGGCTACACCTTC.

This clonotype has more than one count but fewer than ten. The chain's CDR3 is CASSQALYREQFF. CDR3 nucleotide sequence: TGCGCCAGCAGCCAAGCGCTTTACCGCGAGCAGTTCTTC. The chain combines TRBV4-3 with TRBJ2-1; no clear D gene. Germline assignment: CDR1 LGHNA and CDR2 YSLEER. The length of the CDR3 is 13 residues. V lost 1 base and J lost 10, with 11 bases in between.

This clonotype was observed a few times. The chain uses TRBV7-8 and TRBJ1-4; TRBD1 matches 8 bases. The CDR3 is 16 amino acids. Germline V gene data show CDR1 as SGHVS and CDR2 as FQNEAQ. V lost 5 bases, J lost 4 bases, and 9 bases stayed unmatched. As DNA, the CDR3 is TGTGCCAGCAGCAGCAAGCCGGACAGGGTTAATGAAAAACTGTTTTTT. This gives the protein CASSSKPDRVNEKLFF.

This clonotype was seen many times. The gene calls are TRBV7-2 and TRBJ1-3, with D possibly being TRBD1 (5 bases). The CDR3 sequence is 13 residues long. V was shortened by 3 bases and J by 9 bases, with 12 bases between the two germline ends. Germline-derived CDR1 and CDR2 are SGHTA and FQGNSA. For the CDR3, the DNA is TGTGCCAGCAGCTTCGACAGCCGCGCCACCATATATTTT. It codes for CASSFDSRATIYF. The whole variable domain, filled in from reference TRBV7-2 and TRBJ1-3, reads GAGVSQSPSNKVTEKGKDVELRCDPISGHTALYWYRQSLGQGLEFLIYFQGNSAPDKSGLPSDRFSAERTGGSVSTLTIQRTQQEDSAVYLCASSFDSRATIYFGEGSWLTVV.

The chain links TRBV2 to TRBJ2-5; 10 bases are a match to TRBD2. J lost 3 bases, V lost 7 bases, and 11 bases had no gene match. Germline CDR1 is SNHLY and CDR2 is FYNNEI. CDR3 length: 16 residues. The CDR3 DNA sequence: TGTGCCAGCATCGAACGAGCGGGGGGGAATGAAGAGACCCAGTACTTC. Protein sequence: CASIERAGGNEETQYF. The complete variable domain, with remaining parts taken from reference TRBV2 and TRBJ2-5, reads EPEVTQTPSHQVTQMGQEVILRCVPISNHLYFYWYRQILGQKVEFLVSFYNNEISEKSEIFDDQFSVERPDGSNFTLKIRSTKLEDSAMYFCASIERAGGNEETQYFGPGTRLLVL.

This clonotype was seen ten or more times. J is TRBJ1-1 and V is TRBV27; TRBD1 agrees at 8 bases. CDR1 is MNHEY, CDR2 SMNVEV, per germline (reference sequence). V lost 6 bases, J lost 9 bases, and 9 bases stayed unmatched. The CDR3 sequence is 13 residues long. As DNA, the CDR3 is TGTGCCAGCAGCCCCAGGGGGCCAGAAAAAGCTTTCTTT. Translated, it gives CASSPRGPEKAFF.

This clonotype was recorded at least ten times. The chain joins TRBV7-2 to TRBJ1-4; possible D gene TRBD1, 6 bases. This CDR3 spans 15 amino acids. V lost 2 bases, J lost 8 bases, and 15 bases lay in between. CDR1 SGHTA and CDR2 FQGNSA come from the germline V gene. The DNA for the CDR3 is TGTGCCAGCAGCTTATTAGGGGGGCTGGGGGAAAAACTGTTTTTT. Its protein product is CASSLLGGLGEKLFF.

In its sample, this clonotype was seen a few times. The genes are TRBV27 and TRBJ2-7; possible D gene TRBD2, 6 bases. V lost 5 bases and J 3 bases, leaving 11 bases between the germline ends. The germline gives CDR1 MNHEY, CDR2 SMNVEV (reference sequence). This CDR3 has 13 amino acids. Here the CDR3 reads CASSLAGYYEQYF. The CDR3 DNA follows: TGTGCCAGCAGTCTCGCGGGATACTACGAGCAGTACTTC.

J is TRBJ2-1 and V is TRBV7-6, with D possibly matching TRBD1 (5 bases). The CDR3 covers 12 residues. Germline assignment: CDR1 SGHVS and CDR2 FNYEAQ. V was shortened by 6 bases and J by 10 bases, with 13 bases between the two germline ends. The CDR3 DNA reads as TGTGCCAGCAGTTACCAGGGTGGGGAGCAGTTCTTC. It codes for CASSYQGGEQFF.

About this clonotype: One junction end does not reproduce the germline sequence, and a read error may be involved. V and J are TRBV28 and TRBJ2-3, with a tentative D call TRBD2 (6 bases). The length of the CDR3 is 15 residues. Germline V gene data show CDR1 as MDHEN and CDR2 as SYDVKM. For the CDR3, the DNA is TGTGCCAGCAGTTTCGAGGCGGGGACCACAGGTACGCAGTATTTT. It translates to CASSFEAGTTGTQYF.

CDR3 protein: CASSPTAVRETQYF. The DNA for the CDR3 is TGTGCCAGCTCACCAACGGCAGTCAGAGAGACCCAGTACTTC. The V gene is TRBV18, the J gene TRBJ2-5; D is uncertain. Germline assignment: CDR1 KGHSH and CDR2 LQKENI. V lost 2 bases and J 4 bases, leaving 11 bases between the germline ends. This CDR3 comprises 14 residues.

V gene TRBV28 combines with J gene TRBJ2-1; unclear D gene. The CDR3 sequence is 13 residues long. Germline V CDR1 and CDR2: MDHEN, SYDVKM. V was shortened by 2 bases and J by 4 bases, with 6 bases between the two germline ends. The CDR3 nucleotides are TGTGCCAGCAGTTTACCCCGATACAATGAGCAGTTCTTC. It yields the protein CASSLPRYNEQFF. Combining the CDR3 with reference TRBV28 and TRBJ2-1 gives the whole variable domain DVKVTQSSRYLVKRTGEKVFLECVQDMDHENMFWYRQDPGLGLRLIYFSYDVKMKEKGDIPEGYSVSREKKERFSLILESASTNQTSMYLCASSLPRYNEQFFGPGTRLTVL.

The rearrangement joins TRBV4-3 to TRBJ2-1; 7 nucleotides align to TRBD1. There are 14 residues in the CDR3. V lost 4 bases to trimming and J lost 4 bases; unmatched junction nucleotides: 4. Germline CDR1 LGHNA, CDR2 YSLEER. CDR3 nucleotides: TGCGCCAGCAGCCGACAGGGTTCTTACAATGAGCAGTTCTTC. The encoded protein is CASSRQGSYNEQFF.

The chain links TRBV11-1 to TRBJ1-1; no definite D call. This CDR3 has 15 residues. Per the germline V gene, CDR1 is SGHAT and CDR2 is FQDESV (reference sequence). Between the trimmed V and J ends, which lost 1 base and 2 bases, there was a span of 11 bases. The CDR3 DNA follows: TGTGCCAGCAGCTTAGTGTGGGCGGCTAACACTGAAGCTTTCTTT. It specifies CASSLVWAANTEAFF. Using reference TRBV11-1 and TRBJ1-1 for the parts outside the CDR3, the full variable domain is EAEVAQSPRYKITEKSQAVAFWCDPISGHATLYWYRQILGQGPELLVQFQDESVVDDSQLPKDRFSAERLKGVDSTLKIQPAELGDSAMYLCASSLVWAANTEAFFGQGTRLTVV.

This chain links TRBV7-8 with TRBJ1-4, with unresolved D. The length of the CDR3 is 13 residues. Trimming shortened V by 6 bases and J by 2 bases, and 7 bases separated the two germline ends. From germline, CDR1 is SGHVS and CDR2 FQNEAQ. In DNA, the CDR3 is TGTGCCAGCAGGGGGATGACTAATGAAAAACTGTTTTTT. Its protein is CASRGMTNEKLFF. Combining the CDR3 with reference TRBV7-8 and TRBJ1-4 gives the whole variable domain GAGVSQSPRYKVAKRGQDVALRCDPISGHVSLFWYQQALGQGPEFLTYFQNEAQLDKSGLPSDRFFAERPEGSVSTLKIQRTQQEDSAVYLCASRGMTNEKLFFGSGTQLSVL.

This clonotype showed up just a few times. The chain links TRBV6-6 to TRBJ2-2, with D possibly TRBD2 on 5 matching bases. Germline loops: CDR1 MNHNY, CDR2 SVGAGI (reference sequence). V shed 10 bases and J shed 1 base, with 13 bases lying between them. The CDR3 spans 14 residues. CDR3 DNA sequence: TGTGCCACCGGAGGCCCAGGGAACACCGGGGAGCTGTTTTTT. It yields the protein CATGGPGNTGELFF.

This chain connects TRBV5-1 to TRBJ1-2, with D unclear. V lost 0 bases and J 1 base, leaving 7 bases between the germline ends. The CDR3 runs to 14 residues. Germline values: CDR1 SGHRS, CDR2 YFSETQ. The CDR3 region has the DNA TGCGCCAGCAGCTTGGGTCAGGTTAACTATGGCTACACCTTC. It is translated as CASSLGQVNYGYTF.

There are many counts of this clonotype. V and J are TRBV7-2 and TRBJ2-3, with 10 bases lining up with TRBD2. Germline lookup yields CDR1 SGHTA and CDR2 FQGNSA. V was pared by 4 bases and J by 1 base, with 2 bases of the junction left unmatched. The CDR3 contains 15 residues. The CDR3 nucleotides are TGTGCCAGCAGCTCCGGGACTAGCGGCACAGATACGCAGTATTTT. As protein: CASSSGTSGTDTQYF.

J is TRBJ2-7 and V is TRBV30; D is unclear. The V and J ends lost 2 bases and 0 bases respectively, with 14 bases between them. Germline V lookup: CDR1 GTSNPN, CDR2 SVGIG (reference sequence). The CDR3 length is 15 residues. CDR3 coding DNA: TGTGCCTGGAGTCCAGCCTACGGGTCCTCCTACGAGCAGTACTTC. This gives the protein CAWSPAYGSSYEQYF.

This clonotype was seen a handful of times. The chain joins TRBV2 to TRBJ2-2; perhaps TRBD2 as D (5 bases). Germline-derived CDR1 and CDR2 are SNHLY and FYNNEI. The ends were cut back, 5 bases at V and 4 bases at J, with 11 bases in the middle. The CDR3 runs 14 residues. The DNA for the CDR3 is TGTGCCAGCAGTTCGCTCGCGGGCACCGGGGAGCTGTTTTTT. Protein product: CASSSLAGTGELFF.

The rearrangement joins TRBV29-1 to TRBJ2-7; D not resolved. This CDR3 contains 13 residues. Germline CDR1 reads SQVTM; CDR2 reads ANQGSEA. V lost 6 bases, J lost 0 bases, and 12 bases lay in between. In DNA, the CDR3 is TGCAGCGTGGGGTCCTCTAGCTCCTACGAGCAGTACTTC. Translation gives CSVGSSSSYEQYF.